The sequence of this TCR beta chain was determined in a study of blood T cell repertoires in COVID-19. CDR3 length: 15 amino acids. Original handling: How many nucleated cells were present was estimated from reference gene primer amplification. Method: immunoSEQ multiplex PCR; TCRdb's copy keeps in-frame clones and lacks some. The DNA gave D and trimming, while V, J and clone size come from that table. The table records about 270,000 clones, 86% of them present only once. The clonotype was recovered from a man aged 35 to 55 who had recovered from COVID-19. The chain is built from TRBV21-1 and TRBJ2-7; the D call TRBD1 from the table was never checked on the DNA. TRBV21-1 is flagged as a pseudogene. Sequencing was done on a sample of peripheral blood. The CDR3 region has the DNA TGTGCCAGCAGCGAATTCGGACAGGCCATTTACGAGCAGTACTTC. Amino acids: CASSEFGQAIYEQYF.